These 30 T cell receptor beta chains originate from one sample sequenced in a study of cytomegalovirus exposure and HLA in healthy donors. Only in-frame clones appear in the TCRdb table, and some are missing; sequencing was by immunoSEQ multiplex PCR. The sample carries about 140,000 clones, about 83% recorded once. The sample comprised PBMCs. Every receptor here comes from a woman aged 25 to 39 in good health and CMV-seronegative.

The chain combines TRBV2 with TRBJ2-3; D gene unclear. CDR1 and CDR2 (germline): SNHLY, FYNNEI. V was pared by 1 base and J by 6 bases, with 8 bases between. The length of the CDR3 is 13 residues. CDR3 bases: TGTGCCAGCAGTGAAGGTGACGGGGATACGCAGTATTTT. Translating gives CASSEGDGDTQYF.

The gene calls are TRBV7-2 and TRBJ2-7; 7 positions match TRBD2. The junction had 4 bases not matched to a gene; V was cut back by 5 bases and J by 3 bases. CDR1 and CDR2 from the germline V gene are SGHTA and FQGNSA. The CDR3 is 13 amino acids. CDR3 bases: TGTGCCAGCAGCATGACTAGCTTCTACGAGCAGTACTTC. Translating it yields CASSMTSFYEQYF.

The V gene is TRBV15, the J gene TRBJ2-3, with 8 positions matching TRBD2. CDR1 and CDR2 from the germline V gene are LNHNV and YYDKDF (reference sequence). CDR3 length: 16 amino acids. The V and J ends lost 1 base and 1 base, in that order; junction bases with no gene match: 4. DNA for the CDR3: TGTGCCACCAGCAGAGCCCAGGGACTAGGCACAGATACGCAGTATTTT. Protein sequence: CATSRAQGLGTDTQYF. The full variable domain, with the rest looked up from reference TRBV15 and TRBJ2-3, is DAMVIQNPRYQVTQFGKPVTLSCSQTLNHNVMYWYQQKSSQAPKLLFHYYDKDFNNEADTPDNFQSRRPNTSFCFLDIRSPGLGDTAMYLCATSRAQGLGTDTQYFGPGTRLTVL.

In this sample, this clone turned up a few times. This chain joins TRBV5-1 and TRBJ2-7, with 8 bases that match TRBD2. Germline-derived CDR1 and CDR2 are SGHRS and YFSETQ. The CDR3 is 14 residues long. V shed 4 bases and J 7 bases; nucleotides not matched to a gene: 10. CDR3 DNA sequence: TGCGCCAGCAGCCCCGGCGGGTCTAGCGGGGAGCAGTACTTC. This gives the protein CASSPGGSSGEQYF.

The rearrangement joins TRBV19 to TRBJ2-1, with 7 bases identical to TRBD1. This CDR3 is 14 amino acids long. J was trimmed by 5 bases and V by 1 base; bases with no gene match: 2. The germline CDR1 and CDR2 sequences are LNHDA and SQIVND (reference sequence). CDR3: CASSIVGTDNEQFF. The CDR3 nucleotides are TGTGCCAGTAGTATAGTGGGGACAGACAATGAGCAGTTCTTC. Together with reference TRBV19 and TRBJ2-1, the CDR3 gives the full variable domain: DGGITQSPKYLFRKEGQNVTLSCEQNLNHDAMYWYRQDPGQGLRLIYYSQIVNDFQKGDIAEGYSVSREKKESFPLTVTSAQKNPTAFYLCASSIVGTDNEQFFGPGTRLTVL.

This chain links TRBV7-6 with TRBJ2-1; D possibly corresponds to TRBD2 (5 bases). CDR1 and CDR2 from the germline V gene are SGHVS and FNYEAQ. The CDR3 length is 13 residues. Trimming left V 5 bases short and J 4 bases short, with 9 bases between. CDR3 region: CASSKTKYNEQFF. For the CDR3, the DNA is TGTGCCAGCAGCAAGACTAAATACAATGAGCAGTTCTTC.

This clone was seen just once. The CDR3 is CASSLGAGVYGYTF. The CDR3 coding sequence is TGTGCCAGCAGCTTAGGGGCCGGAGTCTATGGCTACACCTTC. This rearrangement joins TRBV7-3 to TRBJ1-2, with D tentatively TRBD1 (5 bases). The CDR3 loop spans 14 amino acids. The germline V gene has CDR1 SGHTA and CDR2 FQGTGA. V dropped 2 bases and J dropped 4 bases, with 11 bases sitting between them.

The DNA for the CDR3 is TGTGCCAGCAGCGCCGGGACAGGGGCTCCCTACGAGCAGTACTTC. Its translation: CASSAGTGAPYEQYF. The chain has TRBV5-4 and TRBJ2-7; 10 bases map to TRBD1. Germline V gives CDR1 SGHNT, CDR2 YYREEE (reference sequence). Trimming at V came to 4 bases and at J to 2 bases, leaving 6 bases not matched to a gene. The CDR3 covers 15 residues.

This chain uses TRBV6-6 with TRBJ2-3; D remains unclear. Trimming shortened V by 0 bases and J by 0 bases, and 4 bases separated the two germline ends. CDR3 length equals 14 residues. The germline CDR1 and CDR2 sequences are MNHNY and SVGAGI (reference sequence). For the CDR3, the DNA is TGTGCCAGCAGTTACTCCCCAAGCACAGATACGCAGTATTTT. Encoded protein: CASSYSPSTDTQYF.

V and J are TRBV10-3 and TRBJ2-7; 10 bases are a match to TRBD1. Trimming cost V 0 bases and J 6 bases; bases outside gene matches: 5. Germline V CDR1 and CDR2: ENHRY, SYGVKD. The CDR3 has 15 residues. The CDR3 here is CAISESRTGGIEQYF. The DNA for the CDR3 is TGTGCCATCAGTGAGTCCAGGACAGGGGGGATCGAGCAGTACTTC.

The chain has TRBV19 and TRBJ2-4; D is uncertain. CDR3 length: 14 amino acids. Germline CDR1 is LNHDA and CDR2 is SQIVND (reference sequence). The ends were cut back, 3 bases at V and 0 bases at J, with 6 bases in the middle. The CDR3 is CASSIPGAKNIQYF. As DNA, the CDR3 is TGTGCCAGTAGTATTCCGGGAGCCAAAAACATTCAGTACTTC.

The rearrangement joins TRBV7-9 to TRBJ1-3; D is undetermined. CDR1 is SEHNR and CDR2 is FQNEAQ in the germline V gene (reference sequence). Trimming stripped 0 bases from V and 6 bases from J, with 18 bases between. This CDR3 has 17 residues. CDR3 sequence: CASSLARVGTIPNTIYF. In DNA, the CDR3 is TGTGCCAGCAGCTTAGCGCGGGTGGGAACAATACCAAACACCATATATTTT.

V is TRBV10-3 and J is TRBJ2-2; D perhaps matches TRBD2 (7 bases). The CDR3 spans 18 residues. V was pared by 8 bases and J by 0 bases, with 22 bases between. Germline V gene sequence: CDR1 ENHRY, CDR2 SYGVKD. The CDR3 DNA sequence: TGTGCCATCGGGGGGGCAGGGGCGACCGATACGAACACCGGGGAGCTGTTTTTT. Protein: CAIGGAGATDTNTGELFF.

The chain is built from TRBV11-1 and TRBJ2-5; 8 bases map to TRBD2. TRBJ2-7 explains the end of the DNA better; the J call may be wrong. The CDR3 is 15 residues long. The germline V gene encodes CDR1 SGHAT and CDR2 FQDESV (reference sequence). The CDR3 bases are TGTGCCAGCAGCTTGAGCGGGGGCCAACCTTACGAGCAGTACTTC. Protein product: CASSLSGGQPYEQYF.

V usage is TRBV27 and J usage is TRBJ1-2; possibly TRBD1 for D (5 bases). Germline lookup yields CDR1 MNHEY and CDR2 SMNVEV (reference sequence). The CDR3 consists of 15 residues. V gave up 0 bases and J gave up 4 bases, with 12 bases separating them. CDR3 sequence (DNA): TGTGCCAGCAGTTTATCGACAGCCCCTGGCTATGGCTACACCTTC. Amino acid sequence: CASSLSTAPGYGYTF.

The CDR3 spells CASSLLALGSYNEQFF. CDR3 bases: TGTGCCAGCAGTTTATTAGCCTTGGGTTCCTACAATGAGCAGTTCTTC. V and J are TRBV27 and TRBJ2-1; D not certain. The CDR3 consists of 16 residues. Trimming stripped 1 base from V and 1 base from J, with 11 bases between. CDR1 and CDR2 from the germline V gene are MNHEY and SMNVEV (reference sequence).

CDR3 in amino acids: CARKGQGTDTQYF. In DNA form, the CDR3 reads TGTGCCAGGAAAGGACAGGGGACAGATACGCAGTATTTT. V is TRBV7-2 and J is TRBJ2-3; 9 bases are shared with TRBD1. Germline CDR1 SGHTA, CDR2 FQGNSA. The CDR3 spans 13 residues. Unmatched junction bases numbered 4, after V lost 9 bases and J lost 3 bases.

The CDR3 loop is CASSSPAGEETQYF. In DNA form, the CDR3 reads TGTGCCAGCAGCTCGCCGGCGGGGGAGGAGACCCAGTACTTC. This sequence joins TRBV5-4 and TRBJ2-5; 7 positions agree with TRBD2. The germline CDR1 and CDR2 sequences are SGHNT and YYREEE (reference sequence). V gave up 3 bases and J gave up 5 bases; unmatched junction bases: 7. CDR3 size: 14 residues.

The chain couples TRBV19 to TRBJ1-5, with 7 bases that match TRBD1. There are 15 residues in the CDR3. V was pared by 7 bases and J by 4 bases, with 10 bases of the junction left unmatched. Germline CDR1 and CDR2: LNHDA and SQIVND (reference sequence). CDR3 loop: CASNPTGLGNQPQHF. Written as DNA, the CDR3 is TGTGCCAGTAACCCGACAGGGCTCGGGAATCAGCCCCAGCATTTT.

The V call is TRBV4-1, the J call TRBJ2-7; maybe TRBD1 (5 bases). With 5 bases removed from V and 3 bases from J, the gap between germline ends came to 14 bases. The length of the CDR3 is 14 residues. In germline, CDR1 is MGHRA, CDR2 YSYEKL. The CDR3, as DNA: TGCGCCAGCAGCTCCCAATTGGGGCGCTACGAGCAGTACTTC. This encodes CASSSQLGRYEQYF.

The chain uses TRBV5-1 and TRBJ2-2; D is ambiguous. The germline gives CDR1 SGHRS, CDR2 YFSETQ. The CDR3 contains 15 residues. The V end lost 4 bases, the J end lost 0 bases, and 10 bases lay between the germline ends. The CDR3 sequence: CASSLDTTNTGELFF. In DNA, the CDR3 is TGCGCCAGCAGCCTTGATACAACGAACACCGGGGAGCTGTTTTTT.

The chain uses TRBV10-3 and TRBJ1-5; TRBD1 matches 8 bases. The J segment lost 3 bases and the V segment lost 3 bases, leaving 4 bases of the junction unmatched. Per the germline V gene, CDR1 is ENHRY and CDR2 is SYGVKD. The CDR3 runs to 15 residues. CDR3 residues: CAISEGQGFNQPQHF. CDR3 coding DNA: TGTGCCATCAGTGAAGGACAGGGATTCAATCAGCCCCAGCATTTT.

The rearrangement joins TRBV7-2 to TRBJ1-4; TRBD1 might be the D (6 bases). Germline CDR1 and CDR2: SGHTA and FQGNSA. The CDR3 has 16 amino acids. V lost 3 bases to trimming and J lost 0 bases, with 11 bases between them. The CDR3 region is CASSLQGLATNEKLFF. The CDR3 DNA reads TGTGCCAGCAGCTTGCAGGGGCTCGCAACTAATGAAAAACTGTTTTTT.

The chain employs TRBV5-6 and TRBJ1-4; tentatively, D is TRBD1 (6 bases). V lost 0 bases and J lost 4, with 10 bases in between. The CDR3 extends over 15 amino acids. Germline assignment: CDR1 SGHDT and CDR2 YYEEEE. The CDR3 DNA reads TGTGCCAGCAGCTTGGGGACAGATTATAATGAAAAACTGTTTTTT. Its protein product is CASSLGTDYNEKLFF.

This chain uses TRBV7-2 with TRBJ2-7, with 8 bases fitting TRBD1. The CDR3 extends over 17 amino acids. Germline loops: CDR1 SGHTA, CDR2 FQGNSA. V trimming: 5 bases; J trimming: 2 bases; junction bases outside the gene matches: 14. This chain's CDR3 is CASSRTSTGGWTYEQYF. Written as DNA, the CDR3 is TGTGCCAGCAGCCGAACGTCCACAGGGGGATGGACCTACGAGCAGTACTTC.

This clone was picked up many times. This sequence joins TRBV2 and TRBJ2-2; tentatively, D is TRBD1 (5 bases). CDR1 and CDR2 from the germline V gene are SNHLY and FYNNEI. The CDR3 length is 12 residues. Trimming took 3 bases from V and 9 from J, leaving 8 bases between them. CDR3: CASSEGPRELFF. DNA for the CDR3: TGTGCCAGCAGTGAGGGGCCGAGGGAGCTGTTTTTT. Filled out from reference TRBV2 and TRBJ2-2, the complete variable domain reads EPEVTQTPSHQVTQMGQEVILRCVPISNHLYFYWYRQILGQKVEFLVSFYNNEISEKSEIFDDQFSVERPDGSNFTLKIRSTKLEDSAMYFCASSEGPRELFFGEGSRLTVL.

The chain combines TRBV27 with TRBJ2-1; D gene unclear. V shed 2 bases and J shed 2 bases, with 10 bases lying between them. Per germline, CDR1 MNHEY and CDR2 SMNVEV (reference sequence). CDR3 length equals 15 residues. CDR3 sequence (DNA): TGTGCCAGCAGTTTACAGGCTCTAACCTACAATGAGCAGTTCTTC. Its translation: CASSLQALTYNEQFF.

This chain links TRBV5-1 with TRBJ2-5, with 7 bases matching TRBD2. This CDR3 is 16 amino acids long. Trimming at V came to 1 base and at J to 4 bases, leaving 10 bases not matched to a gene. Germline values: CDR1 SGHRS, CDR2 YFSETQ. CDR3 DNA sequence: TGCGCCAGCAGCTTGTTATCGGCGGGGGTCGGAGAGACCCAGTACTTC. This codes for CASSLLSAGVGETQYF.

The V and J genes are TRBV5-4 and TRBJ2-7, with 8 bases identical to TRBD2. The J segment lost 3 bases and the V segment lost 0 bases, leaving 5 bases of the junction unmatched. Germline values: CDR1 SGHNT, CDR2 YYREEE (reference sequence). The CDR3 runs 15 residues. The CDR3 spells CASSLDRGGRYEQYF. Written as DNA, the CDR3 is TGTGCCAGCAGCTTGGATCGGGGGGGCCGCTACGAGCAGTACTTC.

Here the CDR3 reads CASSDSAGAGYNEQFF. The DNA of the CDR3 is TGTGCCAGCAGTGACTCCGCGGGGGCGGGCTACAATGAGCAGTTCTTC. The chain recombines TRBV6-4 with TRBJ2-1, with D possibly matching TRBD2 (7 bases). V lost 0 bases to trimming and J lost 3 bases, with 12 bases between them. The germline CDR1 and CDR2 sequences are MRHNA and SNTAGT. The CDR3 extends over 16 amino acids.